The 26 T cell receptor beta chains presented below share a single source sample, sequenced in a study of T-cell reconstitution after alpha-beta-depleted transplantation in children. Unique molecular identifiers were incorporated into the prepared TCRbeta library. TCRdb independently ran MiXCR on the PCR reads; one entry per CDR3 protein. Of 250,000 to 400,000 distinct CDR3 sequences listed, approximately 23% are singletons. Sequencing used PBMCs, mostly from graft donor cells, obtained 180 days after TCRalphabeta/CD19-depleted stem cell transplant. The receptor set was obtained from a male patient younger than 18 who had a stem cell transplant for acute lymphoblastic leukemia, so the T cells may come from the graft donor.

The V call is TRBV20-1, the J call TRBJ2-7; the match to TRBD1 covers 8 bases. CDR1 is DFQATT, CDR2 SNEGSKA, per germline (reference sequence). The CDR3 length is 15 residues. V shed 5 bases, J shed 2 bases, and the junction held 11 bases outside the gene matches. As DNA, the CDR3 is TGCAGTGCTTACTATTCCGGGACAGGCCCCTACGAGCAGTACTTC. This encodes CSAYYSGTGPYEQYF.

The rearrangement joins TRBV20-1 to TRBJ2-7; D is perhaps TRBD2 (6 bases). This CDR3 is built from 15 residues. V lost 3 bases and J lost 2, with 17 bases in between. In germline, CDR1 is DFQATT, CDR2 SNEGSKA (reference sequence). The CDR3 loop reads CSARALAPAAYEQYF. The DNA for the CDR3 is TGCAGTGCTAGGGCTCTAGCGCCAGCCGCCTACGAGCAGTACTTC.

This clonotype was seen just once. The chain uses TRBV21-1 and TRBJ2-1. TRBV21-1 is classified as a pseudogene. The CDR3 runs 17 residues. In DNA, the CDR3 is TGTGCCAGCAGCAAAGGAAAACTATCGAGCTCCTACAATGAGCAGTTCTTC. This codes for CASSKGKLSSSYNEQFF.

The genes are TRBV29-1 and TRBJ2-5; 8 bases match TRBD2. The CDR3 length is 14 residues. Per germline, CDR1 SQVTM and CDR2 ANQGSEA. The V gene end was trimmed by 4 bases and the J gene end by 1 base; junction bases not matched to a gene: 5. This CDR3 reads CSVVLAGFQETQYF. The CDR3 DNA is TGCAGCGTTGTGCTAGCGGGTTTCCAAGAGACCCAGTACTTC.

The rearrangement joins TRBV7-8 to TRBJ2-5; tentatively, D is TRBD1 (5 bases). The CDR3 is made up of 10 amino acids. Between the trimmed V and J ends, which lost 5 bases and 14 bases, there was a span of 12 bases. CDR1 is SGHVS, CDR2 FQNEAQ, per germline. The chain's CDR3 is CASSGAGHYF. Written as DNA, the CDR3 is TGTGCCAGCAGCGGGGCAGGGCATTACTTC.

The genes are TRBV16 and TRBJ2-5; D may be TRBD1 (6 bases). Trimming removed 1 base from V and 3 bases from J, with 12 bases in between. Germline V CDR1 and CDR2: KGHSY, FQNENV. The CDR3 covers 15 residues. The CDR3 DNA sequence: TGTGCCAGCAGCCAATACTCTGGGGGCGAAGAGACCCAGTACTTC. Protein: CASSQYSGGEETQYF.

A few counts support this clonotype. The CDR3 coding sequence is TGCAGTGCTAGATCTGGCTCGGCTGGGGAAAAACTGTTTTTT. Encoded protein: CSARSGSAGEKLFF. The chain combines TRBV20-1 with TRBJ1-4, with unresolved D. This CDR3 contains 14 residues. The germline V gene has CDR1 DFQATT and CDR2 SNEGSKA (reference sequence). Trimming took 2 bases from V and 8 from J, leaving 15 bases between them.

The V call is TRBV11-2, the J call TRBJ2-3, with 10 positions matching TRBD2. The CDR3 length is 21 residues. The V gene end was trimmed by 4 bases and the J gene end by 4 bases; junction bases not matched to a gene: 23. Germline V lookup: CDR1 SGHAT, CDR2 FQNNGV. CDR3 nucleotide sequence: TGTGCCAGCAGCTGGGAGGGGACAGCGAATCCCCTAGCGGGAGTCCCAGATACGCAGTATTTT. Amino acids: CASSWEGTANPLAGVPDTQYF. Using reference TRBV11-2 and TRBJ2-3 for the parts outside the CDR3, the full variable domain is EAGVAQSPRYKIIEKRQSVAFWCNPISGHATLYWYQQILGQGPKLLIQFQNNGVVDDSQLPKDRFSAERLKGVDSTLKIQPAKLEDSAVYLCASSWEGTANPLAGVPDTQYFGPGTRLTVL.

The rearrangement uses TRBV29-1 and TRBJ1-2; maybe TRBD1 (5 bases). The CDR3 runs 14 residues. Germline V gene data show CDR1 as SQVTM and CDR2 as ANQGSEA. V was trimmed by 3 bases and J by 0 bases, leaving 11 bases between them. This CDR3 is CSVEGGDANYGYTF. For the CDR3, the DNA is TGCAGCGTTGAGGGGGGGGACGCTAACTATGGCTACACCTTC. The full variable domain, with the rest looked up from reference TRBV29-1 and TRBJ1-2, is SAVISQKPSRDICQRGTSLTIQCQVDSQVTMMFWYRQQPGQSLTLIATANQGSEATYESGFVIDKFPISRPNLTFSTLTVSNMSPEDSSIYLCSVEGGDANYGYTFGSGTRLTVV.

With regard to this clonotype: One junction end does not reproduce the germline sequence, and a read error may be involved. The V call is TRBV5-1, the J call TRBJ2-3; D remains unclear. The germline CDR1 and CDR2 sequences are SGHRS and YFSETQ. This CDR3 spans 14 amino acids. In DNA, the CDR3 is TGTGCCAGCAGCTTAGGAAGTAGCACAGATACGCAGTATTTT. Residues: CASSLGSSTDTQYF.

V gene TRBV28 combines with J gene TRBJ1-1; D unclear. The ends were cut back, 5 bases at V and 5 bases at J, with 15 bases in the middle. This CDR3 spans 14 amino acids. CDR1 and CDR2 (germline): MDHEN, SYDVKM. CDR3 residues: CASSQHEMGTEAFF. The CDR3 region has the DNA TGTGCCAGCAGTCAACACGAGATGGGGACTGAAGCTTTCTTT.

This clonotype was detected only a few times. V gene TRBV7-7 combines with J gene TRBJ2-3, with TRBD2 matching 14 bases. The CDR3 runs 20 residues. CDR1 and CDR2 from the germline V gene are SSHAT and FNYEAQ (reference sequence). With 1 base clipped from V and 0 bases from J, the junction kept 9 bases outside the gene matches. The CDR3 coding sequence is TGTGCCAGCAGCTTAGTGGCCGGGACTAGCGGGAGCAGGAGCACAGATACGCAGTATTTT. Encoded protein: CASSLVAGTSGSRSTDTQYF.

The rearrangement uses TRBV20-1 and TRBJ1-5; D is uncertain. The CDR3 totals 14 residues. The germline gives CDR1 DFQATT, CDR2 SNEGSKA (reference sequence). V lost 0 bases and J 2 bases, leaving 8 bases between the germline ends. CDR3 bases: TGCAGTGCTAGAGACGAGAGAGGCAATCAGCCCCAGCATTTT. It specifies CSARDERGNQPQHF.

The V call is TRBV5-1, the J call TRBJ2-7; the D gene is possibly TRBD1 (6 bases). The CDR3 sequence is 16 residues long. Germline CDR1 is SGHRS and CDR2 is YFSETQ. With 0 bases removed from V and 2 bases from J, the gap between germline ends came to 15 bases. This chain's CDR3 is CASSLDPAKGAYEQYF. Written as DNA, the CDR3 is TGCGCCAGCAGCTTGGACCCCGCAAAGGGGGCCTACGAGCAGTACTTC.

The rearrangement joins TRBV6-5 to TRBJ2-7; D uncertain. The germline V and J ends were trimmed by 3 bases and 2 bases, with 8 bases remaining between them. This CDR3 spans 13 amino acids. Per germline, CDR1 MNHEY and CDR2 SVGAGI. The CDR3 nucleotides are TGTGCCAGCAGTTATGGACGGACCTACGAGCAGTACTTC. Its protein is CASSYGRTYEQYF.

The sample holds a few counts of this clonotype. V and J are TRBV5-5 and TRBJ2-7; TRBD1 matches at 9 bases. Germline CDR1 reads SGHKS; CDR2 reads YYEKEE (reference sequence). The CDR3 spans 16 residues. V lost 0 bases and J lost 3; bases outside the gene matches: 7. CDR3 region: CASSLGHRGPIYEQYF. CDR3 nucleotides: TGTGCCAGCAGCTTGGGGCACAGGGGGCCGATCTACGAGCAGTACTTC.

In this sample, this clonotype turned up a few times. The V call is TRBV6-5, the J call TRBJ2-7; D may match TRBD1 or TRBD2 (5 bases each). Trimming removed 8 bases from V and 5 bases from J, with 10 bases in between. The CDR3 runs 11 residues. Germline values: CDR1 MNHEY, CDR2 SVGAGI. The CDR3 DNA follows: TGTGCCAGCGGCAGGGACCACGAGCAGTACTTC. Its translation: CASGRDHEQYF.

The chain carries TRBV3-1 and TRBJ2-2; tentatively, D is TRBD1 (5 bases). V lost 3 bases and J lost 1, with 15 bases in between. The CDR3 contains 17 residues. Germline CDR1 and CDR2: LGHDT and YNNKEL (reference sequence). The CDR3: CASSHLAGSGNTGELFF. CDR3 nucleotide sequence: TGTGCCAGCAGCCATCTCGCAGGGTCGGGGAACACCGGGGAGCTGTTTTTT. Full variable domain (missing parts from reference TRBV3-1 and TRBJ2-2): DTAVSQTPKYLVTQMGNDKSIKCEQNLGHDTMYWYKQDSKKFLKIMFSYNNKELIINETVPNRFSPKSPDKAHLNLHINSLELGDSAVYFCASSHLAGSGNTGELFFGEGSRLTVL.

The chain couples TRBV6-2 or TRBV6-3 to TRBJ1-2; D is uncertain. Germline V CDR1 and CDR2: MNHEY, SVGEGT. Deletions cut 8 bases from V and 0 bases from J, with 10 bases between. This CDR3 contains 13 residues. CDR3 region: CASHGSTNYGYTF. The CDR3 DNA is TGTGCCAGCCACGGGTCCACTAACTATGGCTACACCTTC.

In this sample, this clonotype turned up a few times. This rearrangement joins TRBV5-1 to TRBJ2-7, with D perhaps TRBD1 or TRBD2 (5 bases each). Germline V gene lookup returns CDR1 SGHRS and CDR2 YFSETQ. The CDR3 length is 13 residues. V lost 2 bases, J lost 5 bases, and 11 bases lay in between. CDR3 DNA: TGCGCCAGCAGCTTTATGGGGGTGGACGAGCAGTACTTC. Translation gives CASSFMGVDEQYF.

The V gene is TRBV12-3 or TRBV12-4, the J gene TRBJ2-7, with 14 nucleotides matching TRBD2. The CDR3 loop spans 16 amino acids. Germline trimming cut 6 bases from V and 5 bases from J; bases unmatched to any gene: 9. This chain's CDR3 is CASSRRLAGGSNEQYF. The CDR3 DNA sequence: TGTGCCAGCAGCCGTAGACTAGCGGGAGGGAGTAACGAGCAGTACTTC.

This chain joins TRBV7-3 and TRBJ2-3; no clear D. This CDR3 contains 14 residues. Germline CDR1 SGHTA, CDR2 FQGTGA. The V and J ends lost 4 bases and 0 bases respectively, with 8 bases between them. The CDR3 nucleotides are TGTGCCAGCAGCTCAGGAGTTAGCACAGATACGCAGTATTTT. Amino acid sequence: CASSSGVSTDTQYF. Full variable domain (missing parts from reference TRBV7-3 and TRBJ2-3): GAGVSQTPSNKVTEKGKYVELRCDPISGHTALYWYRQSLGQGPEFLIYFQGTGAADDSGLPNDRFFAVRPEGSVSTLKIQRTERGDSAVYLCASSSGVSTDTQYFGPGTRLTVL.

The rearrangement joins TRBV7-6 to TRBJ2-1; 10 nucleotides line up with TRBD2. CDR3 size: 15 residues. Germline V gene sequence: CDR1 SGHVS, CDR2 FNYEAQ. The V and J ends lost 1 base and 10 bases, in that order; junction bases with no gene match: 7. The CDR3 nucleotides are TGTGCCAGCAGCTTAGGGACTAGCGGTGCCTGGGAGCAGTTCTTC. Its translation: CASSLGTSGAWEQFF. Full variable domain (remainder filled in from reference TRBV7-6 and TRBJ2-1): GAGVSQSPRYKVTKRGQDVALRCDPISGHVSLYWYRQALGQGPEFLTYFNYEAQQDKSGLPNDRFSAERPEGSISTLTIQRTEQRDSAMYRCASSLGTSGAWEQFFGPGTRLTVL.

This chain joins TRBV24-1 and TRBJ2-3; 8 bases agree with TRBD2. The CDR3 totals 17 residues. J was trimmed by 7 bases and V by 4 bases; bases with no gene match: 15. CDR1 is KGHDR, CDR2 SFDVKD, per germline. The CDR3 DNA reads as TGTGCCACCAGTGACCCCTCCGGGGACGGGAGGGCAAATACGCAGTATTTT. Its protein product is CATSDPSGDGRANTQYF.

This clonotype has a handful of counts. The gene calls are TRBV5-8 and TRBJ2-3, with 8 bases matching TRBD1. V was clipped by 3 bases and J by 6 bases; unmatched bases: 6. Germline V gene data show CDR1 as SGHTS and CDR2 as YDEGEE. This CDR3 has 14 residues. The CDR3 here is CASSSGQGWDTQYF. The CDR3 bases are TGTGCCAGCAGCTCCGGACAGGGATGGGATACGCAGTATTTT.

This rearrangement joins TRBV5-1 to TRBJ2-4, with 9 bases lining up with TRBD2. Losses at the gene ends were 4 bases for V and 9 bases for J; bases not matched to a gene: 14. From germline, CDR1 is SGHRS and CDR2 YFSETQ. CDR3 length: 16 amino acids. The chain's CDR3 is CASSGGGRALETIQYF. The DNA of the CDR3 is TGCGCCAGCAGCGGGGGCGGGAGGGCCCTTGAAACCATTCAGTACTTC. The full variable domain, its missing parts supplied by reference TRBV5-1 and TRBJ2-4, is KAGVTQTPRYLIKTRGQQVTLSCSPISGHRSVSWYQQTPGQGLQFLFEYFSETQRNKGNFPGRFSGRQFSNSRSEMNVSTLELGDSALYLCASSGGGRALETIQYFGAGTRLSVL.